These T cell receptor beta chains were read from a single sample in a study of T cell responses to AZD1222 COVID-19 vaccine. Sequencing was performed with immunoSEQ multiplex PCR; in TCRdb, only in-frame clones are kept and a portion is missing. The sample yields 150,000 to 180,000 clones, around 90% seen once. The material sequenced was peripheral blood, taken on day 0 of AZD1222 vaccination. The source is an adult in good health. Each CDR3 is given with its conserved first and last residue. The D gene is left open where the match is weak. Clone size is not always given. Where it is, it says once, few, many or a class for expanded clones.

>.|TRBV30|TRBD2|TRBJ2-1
CAWSRLAGAKNEQFF
TGTGCCTGGTCCCGGCTAGCGGGGGCCAAAAATGAGCAGTTCTTC
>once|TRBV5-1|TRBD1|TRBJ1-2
CASSWDRGQEGYTF
TGCGCCAGCAGCTGGGACAGGGGGCAGGAAGGCTACACCTTC
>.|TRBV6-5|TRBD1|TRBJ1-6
CASSYRHRGGSPLHF
TGTGCCAGCAGTTACCGTCACAGGGGTGGTTCACCCCTCCACTTT
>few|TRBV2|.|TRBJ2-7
CASSDGQGPSYEQYF
TGTGCCAGCAGTGACGGTCAGGGCCCCTCCTACGAGCAGTACTTC
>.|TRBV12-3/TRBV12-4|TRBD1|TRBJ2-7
CASSTGDGYEQYF
TGTGCCAGCAGCACAGGGGACGGCTACGAGCAGTACTTC
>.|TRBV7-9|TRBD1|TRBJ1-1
CASSLHDRGVRTEAFF
TGTGCCAGCAGCTTACACGACAGGGGGGTAAGGACTGAAGCTTTCTTT
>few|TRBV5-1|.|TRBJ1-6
CASSQGPDSPLHF
TGCGCCAGCAGCCAGGGTCCGGATTCACCCCTCCACTTT
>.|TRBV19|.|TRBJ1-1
CASSIRGNTEAFF
TGTGCCAGTAGTATCAGGGGGAACACTGAAGCTTTCTTT
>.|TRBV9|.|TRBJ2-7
CASTRDPIDSPPLPYEQYF
TGTGCCAGCACCAGGGACCCTATAGACAGTCCCCCTCTCCCCTACGAGCAGTACTTC
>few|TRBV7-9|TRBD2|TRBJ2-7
CASSWTSGGQIQYEQYF
TGTGCCAGCAGCTGGACTAGCGGGGGGCAAATCCAATACGAGCAGTACTTC
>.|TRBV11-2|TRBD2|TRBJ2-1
CASSLVFGGGYNEQFF
TGTGCCAGCAGCTTAGTATTTGGCGGGGGCTACAATGAGCAGTTCTTC
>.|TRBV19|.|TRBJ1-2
CASGGSYGYTF
TGTGCCAGTGGGGGGAGCTATGGCTACACCTTC
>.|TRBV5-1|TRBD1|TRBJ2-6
CASSRGQGAGANVLTF
TGCGCCAGCAGCCGGGGACAGGGAGCCGGGGCCAACGTCCTGACTTTC
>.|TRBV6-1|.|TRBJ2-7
CASSESPDRLKYF
TGTGCCAGCAGTGAGAGCCCGGACCGACTGAAGTACTTC
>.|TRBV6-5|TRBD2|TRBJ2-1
CASSLAGGTGNEQFF
TGTGCCAGCAGTTTAGCGGGAGGGACCGGTAATGAGCAGTTCTTC
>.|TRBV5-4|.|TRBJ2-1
CASSSFLGDNEQFF
TGTGCCAGCAGCTCGTTCCTAGGGGACAATGAGCAGTTCTTC
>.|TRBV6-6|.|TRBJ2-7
CASSGSPAGALEQYF
TGTGCCAGCAGCGGGAGTCCGGCGGGGGCCTTAGAGCAGTACTTC
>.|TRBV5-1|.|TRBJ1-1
CASSGGDNTEAFF
TGCGCCAGCAGCGGGGGGGACAACACTGAAGCTTTCTTT
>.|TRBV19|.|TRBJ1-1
CASSTGTSKWRNTEAFF
TGTGCCAGTTCTACCGGGACCTCCAAATGGAGGAACACTGAAGCTTTCTTT
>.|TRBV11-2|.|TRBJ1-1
CASSWQRENTEAFF
TGTGCCAGCAGCTGGCAGAGGGAGAACACTGAAGCTTTCTTT
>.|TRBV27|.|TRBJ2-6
CASSFSISGANVLTF
TGTGCCAGCAGTTTTAGTATCTCTGGGGCCAACGTCCTGACTTTC
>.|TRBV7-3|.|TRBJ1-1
CASAVGGRNTEAFF
TGTGCCAGCGCCGTCGGGGGGAGGAACACTGAAGCTTTCTTT
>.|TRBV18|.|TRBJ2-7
CASSRLGPVAYEQYF
TGTGCCAGCTCCCGCCTGGGACCGGTCGCCTACGAGCAGTACTTC
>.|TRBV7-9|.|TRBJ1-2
CASSLAGPKGLGYTF
TGTGCCAGCAGCTTAGCGGGGCCAAAAGGCCTTGGCTACACCTTC
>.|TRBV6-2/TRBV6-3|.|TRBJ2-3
CASSRGYTDTQYF
TGTGCCAGCAGTCGGGGGTACACAGATACGCAGTATTTT
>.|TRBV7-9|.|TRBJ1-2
CASSLEGNLGGYTF
TGTGCCAGCAGCTTAGAGGGCAACTTGGGGGGCTACACCTTC
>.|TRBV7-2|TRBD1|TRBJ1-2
CASSPEPGQGIYGYTF
TGTGCCAGCAGCCCCGAACCGGGACAGGGGATCTATGGCTACACCTTC
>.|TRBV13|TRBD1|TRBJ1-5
CASSLQGEKQPQHF
TGTGCCAGCAGCCTACAGGGGGAAAAGCAGCCCCAGCATTTT
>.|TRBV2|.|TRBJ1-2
CASGGEVPGYTF
TGTGCCAGCGGAGGGGAAGTACCTGGCTACACCTTC
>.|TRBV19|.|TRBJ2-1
CASSIVPSSYNEQFF
TGTGCCAGTAGTATAGTGCCGAGCTCCTACAATGAGCAGTTCTTC
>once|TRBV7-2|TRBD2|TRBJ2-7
CASSSASGGVEQYF
TGTGCCAGCAGCTCCGCTAGCGGGGGGGTCGAGCAGTACTTC
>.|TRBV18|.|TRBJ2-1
CASSLTRTYNEQFF
TGTGCCAGCTCCCTGACAAGAACCTACAATGAGCAGTTCTTC
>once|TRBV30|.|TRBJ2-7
CAWSHGISEQYF
TGTGCCTGGAGCCACGGGATTTCCGAGCAGTACTTC
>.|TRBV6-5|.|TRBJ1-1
CASTGHLGHDTEAFF
TGTGCCAGCACGGGGCATTTAGGGCATGACACTGAAGCTTTCTTT
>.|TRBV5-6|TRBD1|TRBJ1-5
CASSSWVDRGPNQPQHF
TGTGCCAGCAGCTCGTGGGTAGACAGGGGGCCAAATCAGCCCCAGCATTTT
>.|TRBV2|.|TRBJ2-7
CARTEGVTRGGYGEQYF
TGTGCCCGCACCGAAGGGGTGACGAGGGGGGGGTACGGCGAGCAGTACTTC
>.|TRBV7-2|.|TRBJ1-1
CASSFGTANTEAFF
TGTGCCAGCAGCTTCGGGACGGCAAACACTGAAGCTTTCTTT
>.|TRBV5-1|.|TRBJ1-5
CASSLGLNNQPQHF
TGCGCCAGCAGCTTGGGACTGAACAATCAGCCCCAGCATTTT
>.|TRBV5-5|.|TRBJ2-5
CASSLEGGRQETQYF
TGTGCCAGCAGCTTGGAGGGGGGTCGACAAGAGACCCAGTACTTC
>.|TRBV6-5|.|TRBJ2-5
CASSRYQETQYF
TGTGCCAGCAGTAGGTACCAAGAGACCCAGTACTTC